The present TCR beta chain was sequenced within a study of T cell changes during pregnancy in multiple sclerosis. The CDR3 is 14 amino acids. Trimming removed 6 bases from V and 5 bases from J; junction bases left unmatched: 7. Germline V gene data show CDR1 as MDHEN and CDR2 as SYDVKM. The data were produced by immunoSEQ multiplex PCR, yet TCRdb's version contains in-frame clones alone and is incomplete. The sample lists around 57,000 clones, 80% to 90% occurring once. V gene TRBV28 combines with J gene TRBJ1-2; 9 nucleotides match TRBD1. The origin of this receptor is a female donor with multiple sclerosis, enrolled in a pregnancy study. The sample in question was peripheral blood, obtained in the first trimester of pregnancy. CDR3 coding DNA: TGTGCCAGCAGCCCCCCGGACAGGGGTTATGGCTACACCTTC. Translation: CASSPPDRGYGYTF.